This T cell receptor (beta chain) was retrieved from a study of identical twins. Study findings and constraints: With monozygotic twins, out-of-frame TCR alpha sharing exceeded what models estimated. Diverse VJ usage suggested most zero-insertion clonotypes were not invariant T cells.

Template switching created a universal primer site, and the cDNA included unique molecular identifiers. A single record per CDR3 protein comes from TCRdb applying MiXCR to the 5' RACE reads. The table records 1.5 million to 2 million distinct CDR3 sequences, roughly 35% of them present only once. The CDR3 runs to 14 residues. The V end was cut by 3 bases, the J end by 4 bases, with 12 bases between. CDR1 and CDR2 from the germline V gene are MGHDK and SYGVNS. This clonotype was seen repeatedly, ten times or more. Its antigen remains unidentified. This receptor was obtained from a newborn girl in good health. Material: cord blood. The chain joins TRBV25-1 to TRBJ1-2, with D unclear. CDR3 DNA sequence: TGTGCCAGCAGTGAGAGAGGAAACCTCTATGGCTACACCTTC. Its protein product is CASSERGNLYGYTF.